Here is one T cell receptor beta chain with its context. V was clipped by 9 bases and J by 0 bases; unmatched bases: 12. This CDR3 has 16 amino acids. Germline V gives CDR1 LNHDA, CDR2 SQIVND (reference sequence). The data belong to a study of blood T cell repertoires in COVID-19. The data were produced by immunoSEQ multiplex PCR, yet TCRdb's version contains in-frame clones alone and is incomplete. The sample shows more than 300,000 clones, less than 90% of them seen only once. The rearrangement uses TRBV19 and TRBJ1-2, with 8 bases matching TRBD1. The source material was PBMCs or T cells enriched from blood (not recorded which). This TCR derives from a woman in her 50s who had recovered from COVID-19. CDR3: CASNGQGLPTNYGYTF. CDR3 nucleotide sequence: TGTGCCAGCAATGGACAGGGACTACCTACTAACTATGGCTACACCTTC.